These T cell receptor beta chains were read from a single sample in a study of cytomegalovirus exposure and HLA in healthy donors. Clones were sequenced by immunoSEQ multiplex PCR, and TCRdb holds only the in-frame ones, with some missing. The profile shows around 140,000 clones, approximately 80% of them singletons. Sequencing was done on a sample of PBMCs. The receptors were sampled from a woman between 40 and 55 years old in good health and CMV-seropositive. CDR3s include the opening cysteine and the closing phenylalanine or tryptophan. The D gene is left open where the match is weak. Not all rows give a size; the values are once, few, many and, for expanded clones, a class.

TRBD2	TRBV28	TRBJ2-1	once	CASSLAGGPGNEQFF	TGTGCCAGCAGCTTAGCGGGAGGGCCGGGGAATGAGCAGTTCTTC
NA	TRBV4-1	TRBJ1-5	NA	CASSQGRNQPQHF	TGCGCCAGCAGCCAAGGGCGGAATCAGCCCCAGCATTTT
TRBD1	TRBV11-2	TRBJ1-1	NA	CASSTGTGGFGDTEAFF	TGTGCCAGCAGCACGGGGACAGGGGGCTTTGGGGACACTGAAGCTTTCTTT
NA	TRBV5-4	TRBJ2-7	NA	CASSISGVYEQYF	TGTGCCAGCAGCATTAGCGGAGTCTACGAGCAGTACTTC
NA	TRBV19	TRBJ2-7	NA	CASSYDRSSYEQYF	TGTGCCAGTAGTTACGACAGGAGTTCCTACGAGCAGTACTTC
TRBD1	TRBV28	TRBJ2-1	NA	CASSLAGTGGYNEQFF	TGTGCCAGCAGCCTGGCCGGGACAGGGGGATACAATGAGCAGTTCTTC
NA	TRBV10-3	TRBJ2-1	NA	CAISDIGLPHINEQFF	TGTGCCATCAGTGATATTGGGCTACCCCATATCAATGAGCAGTTCTTC
NA	TRBV6-1	TRBJ1-5	NA	CASSEFGRKPQHF	TGTGCCAGCAGTGAATTCGGCAGGAAGCCCCAGCATTTT
TRBD2	TRBV2	TRBJ2-7	NA	CASRSSPGTSGRAGEQYF	TGTGCCAGCAGGAGTAGTCCCGGGACTAGCGGGAGGGCTGGGGAGCAGTACTTC
NA	TRBV7-9	TRBJ1-2	NA	CSSSFLDWGYTF	TGTTCCAGCAGCTTTCTCGACTGGGGCTACACCTTC
TRBD1	TRBV28	TRBJ1-1	NA	CASSWSGGTEAFF	TGTGCCAGCAGTTGGTCAGGGGGCACTGAAGCTTTCTTT
TRBD2	TRBV11-2	TRBJ2-3	NA	CASSLRDGGRGGTDTQYF	TGTGCCAGCAGCTTACGAGATGGCGGGAGGGGCGGCACAGATACGCAGTATTTT
TRBD2	TRBV2	TRBJ2-7	NA	CASSEEEGWASGNSYEQYF	TGTGCCAGCAGTGAGGAGGAAGGATGGGCTAGCGGGAACTCCTACGAGCAGTACTTC
NA	TRBV5-4	TRBJ2-3	NA	CASSFLPERTDTQYF	TGTGCCAGCAGCTTTCTCCCGGAGCGCACAGATACGCAGTATTTT
NA	TRBV5-8	TRBJ2-5	NA	CASSPLETQYF	TGTGCCAGCAGCCCTTTGGAGACCCAGTACTTC
TRBD1	TRBV7-8	TRBJ1-1	NA	CASSLVLQGGSEAFF	TGTGCCAGCAGCTTAGTACTTCAGGGGGGTTCTGAAGCTTTCTTT
TRBD1	TRBV2	TRBJ2-7	NA	CASTGDRGGEQYF	TGTGCCAGCACTGGAGACAGGGGGGGCGAGCAGTACTTC
TRBD1	TRBV28	TRBJ1-2	NA	CASSRTPTGGAVWIYGYTF	TGTGCCAGCAGCCGTACCCCTACAGGGGGCGCGGTGTGGATCTATGGCTACACCTTC
TRBD2	TRBV11-2	TRBJ2-1	few	CASSTSGSIYEQFF	TGTGCCAGCAGCACAAGCGGGAGTATCTATGAGCAGTTCTTC
NA	TRBV28	TRBJ1-4	NA	CASSPWGANEKLFF	TGTGCCAGCAGTCCCTGGGGGGCTAATGAAAAACTGTTTTTT
NA	TRBV28	TRBJ2-2	NA	CASRPLLDRNTGELFF	TGTGCCAGCAGACCCCTTCTGGACAGGAACACCGGGGAGCTGTTTTTT
NA	TRBV18	TRBJ2-3	NA	CASSPSSATDTQYF	TGTGCCAGCTCACCATCTAGCGCAACAGATACGCAGTATTTT
NA	TRBV9	TRBJ2-3	NA	CASSPFDRGAPDTQYF	TGTGCCAGCAGCCCCTTCGACCGCGGGGCCCCAGATACGCAGTATTTT
TRBD2	TRBV5-1	TRBJ2-5	NA	CASSLREGPPETQYF	TGCGCCAGCAGCTTGCGGGAGGGCCCCCCAGAGACCCAGTACTTC
NA	TRBV11-2	TRBJ1-4	NA	CASSPPGTGGEKLFF	TGTGCCAGCAGCCCGCCGGGGACTGGGGGTGAAAAACTGTTTTTT
NA	TRBV7-9	TRBJ1-1	few	CASSGQLVGTEAFF	TGTGCCAGCAGTGGACAGTTGGTGGGGACTGAAGCTTTCTTT
NA	TRBV27	TRBJ1-1	NA	CASSFKEGGTEAFF	TGTGCCAGCAGTTTTAAGGAGGGAGGGACTGAAGCTTTCTTT
NA	TRBV7-7	TRBJ2-5	NA	CASSLGLGGQETQYF	TGTGCTAGCAGCTTAGGATTGGGGGGCCAAGAGACCCAGTACTTC
TRBD1	TRBV6-1	TRBJ1-2	NA	CASGRQGVYYGYTF	TGTGCCAGCGGCCGACAGGGGGTATACTATGGCTACACCTTC
NA	TRBV9	TRBJ2-3	NA	CASSADYTTDTQYF	TGTGCCAGCAGCGCAGACTATACCACAGATACGCAGTATTTT
NA	TRBV21-1	TRBJ1-2	NA	CASSKAHRQGSYGYTF	TGTGCCAGCAGCAAAGCGCATCGACAGGGGAGCTATGGCTACACCTTC
NA	TRBV14	TRBJ1-2	once	CASSQDTAGKYVDYGYTF	TGTGCCAGCAGCCAAGATACGGCAGGGAAGTATGTGGACTATGGCTACACCTTC
TRBD2	TRBV5-6	TRBJ2-2	once	CASSLAGINTGELFF	TGTGCCAGCAGTCTAGCGGGTATTAACACCGGGGAGCTGTTTTTT
TRBD2	TRBV6-5	TRBJ2-7	NA	CASSYGLAAYEQYF	TGTGCCAGCAGTTATGGACTAGCAGCTTACGAGCAGTACTTC
NA	TRBV2	TRBJ2-7	NA	CASSGPATAYEQYF	TGTGCCAGCAGTGGACCTGCCACAGCCTACGAGCAGTACTTC
TRBD1	TRBV5-1	TRBJ1-1	NA	CASSLGGTATQNTEAFF	TGCGCCAGCAGCTTGGGCGGGACAGCGACTCAGAACACTGAAGCTTTCTTT
NA	TRBV9	TRBJ1-1	NA	CASSVRGGTEAFF	TGTGCCAGCAGCGTCAGGGGAGGGACTGAAGCTTTCTTT
TRBD2	TRBV9	TRBJ2-5	few	CASTQGGGLAETQYF	TGTGCCAGCACCCAGGGCGGAGGACTAGCAGAGACCCAGTACTTC
NA	TRBV27	TRBJ1-4	NA	CASSLYQGIREKLFF	TGTGCCAGCAGTTTATATCAGGGTATCCGAGAAAAACTGTTTTTT
NA	TRBV28	TRBJ2-5	once	CASSLTSHQETQYF	TGTGCCAGCAGTTTAACTAGTCACCAAGAGACCCAGTACTTC
TRBD1	TRBV5-1	TRBJ1-1	NA	CASSPGTVNTEAFF	TGCGCCAGCAGCCCCGGGACAGTGAACACTGAAGCTTTCTTT
TRBD2	TRBV7-6	TRBJ2-3	few	CASSLGIGGAGTDTQYF	TGTGCCAGCAGCTTAGGGATCGGGGGGGCCGGCACAGATACGCAGTATTTT
TRBD1	TRBV14	TRBJ2-7	NA	CASSQAGQGIGSYEQYF	TGTGCCAGCAGCCAAGCCGGACAGGGGATAGGGTCCTACGAGCAGTACTTC
NA	TRBV11-2	TRBJ1-1	NA	CASSFTGSEFYF	TGTGCCAGCAGCTTTACAGGGTCGGAGTTTTACTTT
TRBD1	TRBV5-1	TRBJ2-3	NA	CASSLYRGEGTDTQYF	TGCGCCAGCAGCTTATACAGGGGTGAGGGCACAGATACGCAGTATTTT
TRBD1	TRBV5-1	TRBJ2-4	NA	CASRTGTGGNIQYF	TGCGCCAGCAGGACCGGGACAGGGGGAAACATTCAGTACTTC
NA	TRBV7-9	TRBJ2-3	NA	CASSRGPVNTQYF	TGTGCCAGTAGCAGGGGCCCTGTTAATACGCAGTATTTT